The 20 T cell receptor beta chains reported below all come from one sample, sequenced in a study of blood T cells in healthy people across ages. The second PCR ran about 6 to 12 cycles with a sample-barcoded 5' primer and J-beta primers. MiXCR, applied by TCRdb to the 5' RACE reads, yields one record per CDR3 protein. This table holds 870,000 or so distinct CDR3 sequences, roughly 26% found once. Sequenced: blood. These receptors all come from an elderly woman in good health.

V usage is TRBV7-8 and J usage is TRBJ1-5; D call uncertain. Looked up from germline, CDR1 is SGHVS and CDR2 is FQNEAQ. Between the trimmed V and J ends, which lost 5 bases and 2 bases, there was a span of 10 bases. This CDR3 contains 14 residues. Written as DNA, the CDR3 is TGTGCCAGCAGCCATGACGATGGCAATCAGCCCCAGCATTTT. Protein product: CASSHDDGNQPQHF. Full variable domain (outside the CDR3, taken from reference TRBV7-8 and TRBJ1-5): GAGVSQSPRYKVAKRGQDVALRCDPISGHVSLFWYQQALGQGPEFLTYFQNEAQLDKSGLPSDRFFAERPEGSVSTLKIQRTQQEDSAVYLCASSHDDGNQPQHFGDGTRLSIL.

The V call is TRBV5-1, the J call TRBJ2-2; TRBD2 is a possible D gene (6 bases). Germline CDR1 is SGHRS and CDR2 is YFSETQ. The CDR3 contains 16 residues. V lost 1 base and J 7 bases, leaving 17 bases between the germline ends. Here the CDR3 DNA reads TGCGCCAGCAGCTTGTCTGGGACTCCGTTTGGCGGGGAGCTGTTTTTT. Amino acid sequence: CASSLSGTPFGGELFF.

This clonotype has a handful of counts. This sequence joins TRBV30 and TRBJ1-2; 7 positions agree with TRBD1. The CDR3 runs 13 residues. The V and J ends lost 3 bases and 2 bases, in that order; junction bases with no gene match: 3. The germline gives CDR1 GTSNPN, CDR2 SVGIG (reference sequence). CDR3 residues: CAWRVDRNYGYTF. CDR3 DNA: TGTGCCTGGAGGGTGGACAGGAACTATGGCTACACCTTC.

The chain employs TRBV2 and TRBJ1-5, with D maybe TRBD1 (5 bases). The CDR3 covers 15 residues. Per the germline V gene, CDR1 is SNHLY and CDR2 is FYNNEI. Deletions cut 5 bases from V and 6 bases from J, with 17 bases between. CDR3 in amino acids: CASSNARVFGQPQHF. The CDR3 nucleotides read TGTGCCAGCAGTAACGCCAGGGTGTTCGGTCAGCCCCAGCATTTT.

This clonotype showed up just once. A read error may produce the germline difference seen at one junction end. The chain carries TRBV29-1 and TRBJ2-3; a possible D gene is TRBD1 (8 bases). CDR1 and CDR2 (germline): SQVTM, ANQGSEA. The CDR3 totals 19 residues. This CDR3 is CSVALGQGWGGSSTDTRYF. CDR3 coding DNA: TGCAGCGTTGCCTTAGGACAGGGTTGGGGAGGGTCTAGCACAGATACGCGGTATTTT.

The chain has TRBV7-2 and TRBJ1-3; 8 bases match TRBD1. V was pared by 1 base and J by 0 bases, with 2 bases of the junction left unmatched. Germline V CDR1 and CDR2: SGHTA, FQGNSA. The CDR3 is 16 amino acids. The CDR3 DNA reads as TGTGCCAGCAGCTTAGGGACAGGGCTCTCTGGAAACACCATATATTTT. Its protein product is CASSLGTGLSGNTIYF.

This clonotype was counted only a few times. A much more abundant neighbour one base away suggests this may be a read error. CDR3: CASSGNKMGNEQYF. The CDR3 bases are TGTGCCAGCAGTGGAAACAAAATGGGCAATGAGCAGTACTTC. The J gene is TRBJ2-7, the V gene TRBV6-2 or TRBV6-3, with D uncertain. Germline CDR1 MNHEY, CDR2 SVGEGT. The CDR3 spans 14 residues. Trimming took 5 bases from V and 7 from J, leaving 18 bases between them.

The chain recombines TRBV20-1 with TRBJ1-2, with TRBD1 identical over 7 bases. Germline CDR1 DFQATT, CDR2 SNEGSKA (reference sequence). Unmatched junction bases numbered 14, after V lost 3 bases and J lost 4 bases. This CDR3 has 16 residues. CDR3 coding DNA: TGCAGTGCTAGTCGTGATCCAGGGGGTACGGGCTATGGCTACACCTTC. Translation gives CSASRDPGGTGYGYTF.

This CDR3 is CASSDQRGGLRNEQFF. Here the CDR3 DNA reads TGTGCCAGCAGTGATCAGCGGGGGGGCTTAAGGAATGAGCAGTTCTTC. V and J are TRBV2 and TRBJ2-1; 10 bases match TRBD2. There are 16 residues in the CDR3. Germline trimming cut 3 bases from V and 7 bases from J; bases unmatched to any gene: 9. The germline V gene encodes CDR1 SNHLY and CDR2 FYNNEI. Full variable domain (remainder filled in from reference TRBV2 and TRBJ2-1): EPEVTQTPSHQVTQMGQEVILRCVPISNHLYFYWYRQILGQKVEFLVSFYNNEISEKSEIFDDQFSVERPDGSNFTLKIRSTKLEDSAMYFCASSDQRGGLRNEQFFGPGTRLTVL.

There are many counts of this clonotype. This rearrangement joins TRBV28 to TRBJ2-7, with 13 bases fitting TRBD2. From germline, CDR1 is MDHEN and CDR2 SYDVKM. The V segment lost 4 bases and the J segment 2 bases; nucleotides outside the gene matches: 5. The CDR3 consists of 16 residues. CDR3 sequence reads: CASSSTSGGAAYEQYF. The CDR3 DNA follows: TGTGCCAGCAGTTCCACTAGCGGGGGGGCCGCCTACGAGCAGTACTTC.

This clonotype showed up many times. The rearrangement joins TRBV5-8 to TRBJ2-4, with D maybe TRBD1 (5 bases). This CDR3 has 18 amino acids. Germline V gene data show CDR1 as SGHTS and CDR2 as YDEGEE. Trimming removed 0 bases at V and 0 bases at J, with 16 bases between. CDR3 bases: TGTGCCAGCAGCTTGGCCTTGACAGCCGGACAAGCCAAAAACATTCAGTACTTC. It translates to CASSLALTAGQAKNIQYF.

V usage is TRBV5-5 and J usage is TRBJ2-3, with 10 nucleotides matching TRBD2. The CDR3 loop spans 15 amino acids. The germline V gene encodes CDR1 SGHKS and CDR2 YYEKEE (reference sequence). Unmatched junction bases numbered 3, after V lost 0 bases and J lost 5 bases. CDR3 region: CASSLVASGGDTQYF. CDR3 DNA sequence: TGTGCCAGCAGCTTGGTGGCTAGCGGGGGAGATACGCAGTATTTT.

As to this clonotype: A much larger clone sits a single nucleotide away, making a read error possible. This chain uses TRBV6-2 or TRBV6-3 with TRBJ2-1; 8 nucleotides align to TRBD2. With the DNA end fitting TRBJ2-7 better, the J assignment may be wrong. The CDR3 covers 17 residues. Germline V gene data show CDR1 as MNHEY and CDR2 as SVGEGT. The CDR3 nucleotides read TGTGCCAGCAGTTCCGGGGGCGGGGGGCAGTCCTACAATGAGCAGTACTTC. Translating it yields CASSSGGGGQSYNEQYF.

This clonotype was seen ten or more times. The chain combines TRBV12-3 or TRBV12-4 with TRBJ1-5, with D hard to call. The CDR3 is 14 amino acids. Trimming removed 6 bases at V and 2 bases at J, with 11 bases between. CDR3 in amino acids: CASSFQGGNQPQHF. The CDR3 nucleotides read TGTGCCAGCAGCTTCCAAGGTGGCAATCAGCCCCAGCATTTT.

The chain employs TRBV27 and TRBJ1-1; D gene uncertain. The CDR3 is 16 amino acids. V was trimmed by 5 bases and J by 0 bases, leaving 16 bases between them. Germline V gene lookup returns CDR1 MNHEY and CDR2 SMNVEV (reference sequence). The CDR3, as DNA: TGTGCCAGCAGTCCCGGACCGACACTCATGAACACTGAAGCTTTCTTT. Translating it yields CASSPGPTLMNTEAFF.

About this clonotype itself: A read error may be the cause here, since a much bigger clone is one base away. This chain uses TRBV4-3 with TRBJ1-6, with 7 bases fitting TRBD1. Germline CDR1 LGHNA, CDR2 YSLEER. The CDR3 extends over 15 amino acids. V was pared by 5 bases and J by 10 bases, with 11 bases of the junction left unmatched. The CDR3 bases are TGCGCCAGCAGCTTACAGGGTGGAGGGGGCTCACCCCTCCACTTT. As protein: CASSLQGGGGSPLHF.

This clonotype came up many times. V is TRBV7-2 and J is TRBJ2-3, with D unclear. Germline CDR1 SGHTA, CDR2 FQGNSA. Deletions cut 2 bases from V and 0 bases from J, with 12 bases between. The CDR3 has 16 residues. The CDR3 region is CASSLSQIVSTDTQYF. CDR3 in DNA: TGTGCCAGCAGCTTATCACAGATTGTTAGCACAGATACGCAGTATTTT.

This chain connects TRBV19 to TRBJ2-7, with TRBD1 matching over 7 bases. CDR1 and CDR2 (germline): LNHDA, SQIVND (reference sequence). Unmatched junction bases numbered 14, after V lost 5 bases and J lost 4 bases. The CDR3 covers 16 residues. The CDR3 here is CASSAERQGTSYEQYF. In nucleotides, the CDR3 is TGTGCCAGTAGTGCTGAACGACAGGGCACCTCTTACGAGCAGTACTTC.

This clonotype appeared a few times. This rearrangement joins TRBV19 to TRBJ2-4; D is possibly TRBD1 (6 bases). The germline gives CDR1 LNHDA, CDR2 SQIVND (reference sequence). This CDR3 contains 14 residues. V shed 7 bases and J shed 7 bases, with 17 bases lying between them. CDR3 nucleotides: TGTGCCAGTACCCTCAGGGGAACGGGGAACATTCAGTACTTC. The encoded protein is CASTLRGTGNIQYF.

The CDR3 nucleotides read TGCAGTGGGGCTAGCGGGGGGAGGGTTGAGCAGTTCTTC. This sequence encodes CSGASGGRVEQFF. The chain couples TRBV20-1 to TRBJ2-1; 11 bases are a match to TRBD2. The CDR3 loop spans 13 amino acids. Germline CDR1 DFQATT, CDR2 SNEGSKA (reference sequence). Losses at the gene ends were 7 bases for V and 9 bases for J; bases not matched to a gene: 8.